A selection of T cell receptor beta chains follows, all from one sample in a study of blood T cell repertoires in COVID-19. This table comes from immunoSEQ multiplex PCR, and its TCRdb copy is limited to in-frame clones, with some not included. The sample contains 260,000 or so clones, approximately 88% of which appear only once. The sequenced material came from peripheral blood. These receptors all stem from a human donor in a cohort sampled during active COVID-19. Each CDR3 is given with its conserved first and last residue. D genes are given only for firm matches. Clone size is not always given. Where it is, it says once, few, many or a class for expanded clones.

v_call,d_call,clone_size,cdr3_length,j_call,cdr3_aa,cdr3_nt
TRBV29-1,TRBD1,-,15,TRBJ1-5,CSARQGLGSNQPQHF,TGCAGCGCTCGACAGGGCCTCGGGAGCAATCAGCCCCAGCATTTT
TRBV29-1,TRBD2,once,15,TRBJ2-3,CSVEDPSGGPDTQYF,TGCAGCGTTGAAGATCCTAGCGGGGGACCAGATACGCAGTATTTT
TRBV7-9,-,-,12,TRBJ2-7,CASRQGFNEQYF,TGTGCCAGCAGACAGGGTTTCAACGAGCAGTACTTC
TRBV9,-,-,15,TRBJ1-1,CASSEQEIMNTEAFF,TGTGCCAGCAGCGAACAGGAGATTATGAACACTGAAGCTTTCTTT
TRBV11-2,TRBD1,-,16,TRBJ1-6,CASSGARQGGRSPLHF,TGTGCCAGCAGCGGGGCTCGACAGGGGGGTAGGTCACCCCTCCACTTT
TRBV21-1,-,-,18,TRBJ1-1,CASSKLHQRGARNTEAFF,TGTGCCAGCAGCAAGCTTCACCAGCGGGGGGCGCGGAACACTGAAGCTTTCTTT
TRBV21-1,-,-,18,TRBJ2-2,CASSINRPGTQGTGELFF,TGTGCCAGCAGCATCAACCGTCCCGGGACACAAGGCACCGGGGAGCTGTTTTTT
TRBV5-6,-,-,15,TRBJ1-2,CASSIRGLGGYGYTF,TGTGCCAGCAGTATCCGGGGACTGGGAGGTTATGGCTACACCTTC
TRBV18,TRBD2,-,18,TRBJ2-7,CASSPRGLAGAGIYEQYF,TGTGCCAGCTCACCACGGGGACTAGCGGGAGCAGGGATCTACGAGCAGTACTTC
TRBV6-2/TRBV6-3,TRBD2,-,20,TRBJ2-5,CASSYTTSGRAIWAGETQYF,TGTGCCAGCAGTTACACCACTAGCGGGAGGGCCATTTGGGCTGGGGAGACCCAGTACTTC
TRBV25-1,TRBD2,-,15,TRBJ2-5,CASSEFGSGRKTQYF,TGTGCCAGCAGTGAATTCGGAAGCGGGAGAAAGACCCAGTACTTC
TRBV3-1/TRBV3-2,TRBD1,-,15,TRBJ1-5,CASGRGQGASQPQHF,TGTGCCAGCGGTAGGGGACAGGGGGCAAGTCAGCCCCAGCATTTT
TRBV5-5,TRBD2,-,17,TRBJ2-3,CASSRLAGGGGGDTQYF,TGTGCCAGCAGCAGACTAGCGGGAGGAGGAGGTGGAGATACGCAGTATTTT
TRBV6-5,TRBD1,-,15,TRBJ2-2,CASSWTGSNTGELFF,TGTGCCAGCAGTTGGACAGGGTCCAACACCGGGGAGCTGTTTTTT
TRBV27,TRBD1,-,14,TRBJ1-6,CASSAGTEYSPLHF,TGTGCCAGCAGTGCCGGGACAGAGTATTCACCCCTCCACTTT
TRBV6-6,-,-,18,TRBJ2-7,CASSQRRLQGVPSYEQYF,TGTGCCAGCAGTCAACGACGGCTTCAAGGGGTTCCCTCCTACGAGCAGTACTTC
TRBV7-2,TRBD1,-,16,TRBJ2-3,CASSLAQQGAGDTQYF,TGTGCCAGCAGCTTAGCGCAACAGGGGGCGGGCGATACGCAGTATTTT
TRBV6-5,TRBD1,-,14,TRBJ1-6,CASSTDRGRSPLHF,TGTGCCAGCAGTACCGACAGGGGGCGGTCACCCCTCCACTTT
TRBV11-2,-,-,15,TRBJ1-3,CASSLSQGSGNTIYF,TGTGCCAGCAGCTTATCTCAGGGCTCTGGAAACACCATATATTTT
TRBV6-5,-,-,13,TRBJ1-2,CASSYLAGYGYTF,TGTGCCAGCAGTTACCTCGCAGGCTATGGCTACACCTTC
TRBV6-5,TRBD1,-,16,TRBJ2-7,CASSSTFGTGTYEQYF,TGTGCCAGCAGTTCAACTTTCGGGACAGGGACCTACGAGCAGTACTTC
TRBV9,-,-,15,TRBJ1-5,CASSVGTGGNQPQHF,TGTGCCAGCAGCGTAGGGACCGGGGGCAATCAGCCCCAGCATTTT
TRBV9,TRBD1,once,12,TRBJ2-1,CASSGDRAQQFF,TGTGCCAGCAGCGGGGACAGGGCACAGCAGTTCTTC
TRBV24-1,-,-,12,TRBJ2-5,CATSGLGETQYF,TGTGCCACCAGCGGGTTGGGAGAGACCCAGTACTTC
TRBV7-9,TRBD2,-,14,TRBJ2-7,CASSALGGGYEQYF,TGTGCCAGCAGCGCTTTGGGCGGGGGCTACGAGCAGTACTTC
TRBV9,-,-,13,TRBJ1-1,CASSVRGNTEAFF,TGTGCCAGCAGCGTACGGGGGAACACTGAAGCTTTCTTT
TRBV5-6,-,-,15,TRBJ1-1,CASSPRRAGGTEAFF,TGTGCCAGCAGCCCTCGAAGGGCGGGTGGCACTGAAGCTTTCTTT
TRBV30,-,-,12,TRBJ1-2,CAWSVGGYGYTF,TGTGCCTGGAGTGTAGGGGGTTATGGCTACACCTTC
TRBV27,TRBD1,-,17,TRBJ1-1,CASSFQGAQLFGTEAFF,TGTGCCAGCAGTTTCCAGGGGGCGCAGCTATTTGGCACTGAAGCTTTCTTT
TRBV10-3,TRBD2,-,15,TRBJ2-7,CAISESLAGGYEQYF,TGTGCCATCAGTGAGTCACTAGCGGGAGGCTACGAGCAGTACTTC
TRBV7-9,-,-,15,TRBJ1-6,CASSPSTGVVSPLHF,TGTGCCAGCAGCCCCAGCACCGGGGTGGTTAGTCCCCTCCACTTT
TRBV6-2/TRBV6-3,-,-,12,TRBJ2-7,CASSQGAIEQYF,TGTGCCAGCAGCCAAGGGGCAATCGAGCAGTACTTC
TRBV30,TRBD1,-,14,TRBJ1-4,CAWRTGTVSEKLFF,TGTGCCTGGAGAACCGGGACAGTCTCTGAAAAACTGTTTTTT
TRBV24-1,TRBD2,-,15,TRBJ2-1,CATSEPGRGDNEQFF,TGTGCCACCAGTGAACCCGGGAGGGGGGACAATGAGCAGTTCTTC
TRBV3-1/TRBV3-2,-,-,15,TRBJ1-3,CASSLMDSAGNTIYF,TGTGCCAGCAGCCTCATGGACAGCGCTGGAAACACCATATATTTT
TRBV5-8,-,once,13,TRBJ2-7,CASSRTDSYEQYF,TGTGCCAGCTCCAGGACAGACTCCTACGAGCAGTACTTC
TRBV4-3,-,-,14,TRBJ1-2,CASSQDRGAEGYTF,TGCGCCAGCAGCCAAGATCGGGGGGCGGAAGGCTACACCTTC
TRBV5-1,-,once,16,TRBJ2-3,CASSSGTFTFTDTQYF,TGCGCCAGCAGCTCCGGGACTTTCACCTTCACAGATACGCAGTATTTT
TRBV7-2,TRBD2,-,17,TRBJ2-3,CASSSRTSGISTDTQYF,TGTGCCAGCAGCTCTCGGACTAGCGGGATTAGCACAGATACGCAGTATTTT
TRBV7-9,TRBD1,-,15,TRBJ2-7,CASSSGQGWGYEQYF,TGTGCCAGCAGCTCGGGACAGGGGTGGGGCTACGAGCAGTACTTC
TRBV9,-,few,13,TRBJ2-7,CASSASPHYEQYF,TGTGCCAGCAGCGCCTCGCCACACTACGAGCAGTACTTC
TRBV5-1,-,once,14,TRBJ1-6,CASSLGYGYSPLHF,TGCGCCAGCAGCTTGGGGTACGGGTACTCACCCCTCCACTTT
TRBV7-2,-,once,13,TRBJ1-1,CASSLASASEAFF,TGTGCCAGCAGCTTAGCGTCAGCGTCTGAAGCTTTCTTT
TRBV28,-,-,12,TRBJ2-7,CASTRVSYEQYF,TGTGCCAGCACCCGGGTCTCCTACGAGCAGTACTTC
TRBV10-3,-,-,14,TRBJ2-2,CAISELVDTGELFF,TGTGCCATCAGTGAACTAGTAGACACCGGGGAGCTGTTTTTT
TRBV11-2,-,-,15,TRBJ1-1,CASSWAVRKNTEAFF,TGTGCCAGCAGCTGGGCCGTCAGAAAAAACACTGAAGCTTTCTTT
TRBV7-2,TRBD1,-,14,TRBJ1-6,CASSLTGGTSPLHF,TGTGCCAGCAGCTTAACAGGGGGCACTTCACCCCTCCACTTT
TRBV19,TRBD1,-,17,TRBJ1-2,CASTQDRGDRLYYGYTF,TGTGCCAGTACCCAGGACAGGGGGGATCGATTGTACTATGGCTACACCTTC
TRBV28,TRBD1,-,15,TRBJ1-4,CASSLLRGLREKLFF,TGTGCCAGCAGTTTACTCAGGGGGCTTCGTGAAAAACTGTTTTTT
TRBV4-3,TRBD2,-,18,TRBJ2-5,CASSQDWASGSNAETQYF,TGCGCCAGCAGCCAAGATTGGGCTAGCGGGAGTAACGCAGAGACCCAGTACTTC
TRBV7-3,-,-,14,TRBJ2-1,CASSSHAGLPEQFF,TGTGCCAGCAGCTCCCACGCCGGACTCCCTGAGCAGTTCTTC
TRBV19,-,-,14,TRBJ2-7,CASSPLDSSYEQYF,TGTGCCAGTAGTCCGCTAGACAGCTCCTACGAGCAGTACTTC
TRBV19,TRBD1,-,15,TRBJ2-7,CASSLRQGSSYEQYF,TGTGCCAGTAGTCTTAGACAGGGAAGCTCCTACGAGCAGTACTTC
TRBV6-2/TRBV6-3,TRBD2,-,15,TRBJ2-7,CASSLRGGRPGEQYF,TGTGCCAGCAGCCTGCGGGGGGGCCGCCCGGGCGAGCAGTACTTC
TRBV18,TRBD1,-,15,TRBJ1-6,CASSPRQGGNSPLHF,TGTGCCAGCTCACCTCGACAGGGAGGAAACTCACCCCTCCACTTT
TRBV30,TRBD1,-,13,TRBJ1-3,CAWGTAGGNTIYF,TGTGCCTGGGGGACAGCCGGAGGGAACACCATATATTTT
TRBV28,-,-,13,TRBJ1-2,CASSLGQNYGYTF,TGTGCCAGCAGTTTAGGGCAAAACTATGGCTACACCTTC